A selection of T cell receptor beta chains follows, all from one sample in a study of T-cell memory formation after mild COVID-19. TCRdb ran MiXCR on the 5' RACE reads and lists one entry per CDR3 protein. The top ten clones hold under 25% of a sample with approximately 260,000 distinct CDR3 sequences, over 15% of them seen once. Sequenced input: PBMCs or a T cell subset sorted from them (not recorded which). These receptor sequences come from a man aged 18 to 35 who had mild COVID-19 (a few samples of this study predate the infection). Cell type and time point are not known. CDR3s include the opening cysteine and the closing phenylalanine or tryptophan. A D gene is named only where the DNA matches it firmly. Only some rows state a clone size, as once, few, many or a class for expanded clones.

cdr3_aa: CASTLAGGYQPQHF
cdr3_nt: TGTGCCAGCACTCTAGCGGGAGGGTATCAGCCCCAGCATTTT
v_call: TRBV6-1
j_call: TRBJ1-5
clone_size: few
d_call: NA

cdr3_aa: CASSQAWVTGANVLTF
cdr3_nt: TGTGCCAGCAGCCAAGCGTGGGTGACTGGGGCCAACGTCCTGACTTTC
v_call: TRBV3-1
j_call: TRBJ2-6
clone_size: few
d_call: NA

cdr3_aa: CASSLMGQGAEEQYF
cdr3_nt: TGCGCCAGCAGCCTCATGGGACAGGGGGCGGAAGAGCAGTACTTC
v_call: TRBV5-1
j_call: TRBJ2-7
clone_size: few
d_call: TRBD1

cdr3_aa: CASCDGSSGNTIYF
cdr3_nt: TGTGCCAGCTGTGACGGAAGTTCTGGAAACACCATATATTTT
v_call: TRBV25-1
j_call: TRBJ1-3
clone_size: few
d_call: NA

cdr3_aa: CASRPAGGDEAFF
cdr3_nt: TGTGCCAGCAGACCGGCGGGGGGTGACGAAGCTTTCTTT
v_call: TRBV7-9
j_call: TRBJ1-1
clone_size: NA
d_call: NA

cdr3_aa: CASRSDLAGKNEQFF
cdr3_nt: TGTGCCAGCAGATCGGACCTCGCCGGAAAGAATGAGCAGTTCTTC
v_call: TRBV7-6
j_call: TRBJ2-1
clone_size: few
d_call: NA

cdr3_aa: CASSLTEYPDTQYF
cdr3_nt: TGTGCCAGCAGCTTAACAGAATATCCAGATACGCAGTATTTT
v_call: TRBV7-9
j_call: TRBJ2-3
clone_size: NA
d_call: NA

cdr3_aa: CASSISGVADTQYF
cdr3_nt: TGTGCCAGCAGTATTAGCGGGGTAGCAGATACGCAGTATTTT
v_call: TRBV2
j_call: TRBJ2-3
clone_size: many
d_call: TRBD2

cdr3_aa: CASSSTRLLRNEQFF
cdr3_nt: TGTGCCAGCAGCTCCACCCGCCTTTTAAGAAATGAGCAGTTCTTC
v_call: TRBV3-1
j_call: TRBJ2-1
clone_size: few
d_call: NA

cdr3_aa: CASSSGGATDTQYF
cdr3_nt: TGTGCCAGCAGTAGCGGGGGGGCCACAGATACGCAGTATTTT
v_call: TRBV6-4
j_call: TRBJ2-3
clone_size: NA
d_call: TRBD2

cdr3_aa: CASSFPIELQNREKLFF
cdr3_nt: TGTGCCAGCAGCTTCCCCATTGAATTACAAAATAGGGAAAAACTGTTTTTT
v_call: TRBV7-9
j_call: TRBJ1-4
clone_size: few
d_call: NA

cdr3_aa: CASSLLGGGVFDEQFF
cdr3_nt: TGTGCCAGCAGCTTATTGGGCGGGGGCGTGTTCGATGAGCAGTTCTTC
v_call: TRBV7-2
j_call: TRBJ2-1
clone_size: NA
d_call: NA

cdr3_aa: CIVESVREGAYEQYF
cdr3_nt: TGCATCGTTGAATCTGTGAGGGAGGGGGCCTACGAGCAGTACTTC
v_call: TRBV29-1
j_call: TRBJ2-7
clone_size: NA
d_call: NA

cdr3_aa: CSDRKQVEYGYTF
cdr3_nt: TGCAGTGATCGGAAACAAGTTGAGTATGGCTACACCTTC
v_call: TRBV20-1
j_call: TRBJ1-2
clone_size: once
d_call: NA

cdr3_aa: CASSGQGSSEQYF
cdr3_nt: TGCGCCAGCAGCGGACAGGGAAGTAGCGAGCAGTACTTC
v_call: TRBV4-1
j_call: TRBJ2-7
clone_size: NA
d_call: TRBD1

cdr3_aa: CSARDPRQMGAGTQYF
cdr3_nt: TGCAGTGCTAGAGACCCCCGACAGATGGGAGCGGGGACCCAGTACTTC
v_call: TRBV20-1
j_call: TRBJ2-5
clone_size: NA
d_call: NA

cdr3_aa: CASSLSRGRDYEQYF
cdr3_nt: TGTGCCAGCTCACTCTCTCGGGGGCGCGACTACGAGCAGTACTTC
v_call: TRBV18
j_call: TRBJ2-7
clone_size: few
d_call: NA

cdr3_aa: CASSLNYQNTDTQYF
cdr3_nt: TGTGCCAGCAGCTTGAATTACCAGAACACAGATACGCAGTATTTT
v_call: TRBV5-4
j_call: TRBJ2-3
clone_size: NA
d_call: NA

cdr3_aa: CASSGQGLGNQPQHF
cdr3_nt: TGTGCCAGCAGTGGACAGGGGTTAGGCAATCAGCCCCAGCATTTT
v_call: TRBV6-1
j_call: TRBJ1-5
clone_size: NA
d_call: TRBD1

cdr3_aa: CASSVGPTGTEAFF
cdr3_nt: TGTGCCAGCAGCGTAGGCCCGACAGGGACTGAAGCTTTCTTT
v_call: TRBV11-1
j_call: TRBJ1-1
clone_size: NA
d_call: TRBD1

cdr3_aa: CASTSTGHTYNEQFF
cdr3_nt: TGTGCCAGCACCTCGACAGGACACACCTACAATGAGCAGTTCTTC
v_call: TRBV7-2
j_call: TRBJ2-1
clone_size: NA
d_call: NA

cdr3_aa: CASSLGPSREIAKNIQYF
cdr3_nt: TGCGCCAGCAGCTTGGGACCCAGCAGGGAAATAGCCAAAAACATTCAGTACTTC
v_call: TRBV5-1
j_call: TRBJ2-4
clone_size: NA
d_call: NA

cdr3_aa: CASSFTGDFGNTIYF
cdr3_nt: TGTGCCAGCAGCTTTACAGGGGACTTTGGAAACACCATATATTTT
v_call: TRBV7-2
j_call: TRBJ1-3
clone_size: NA
d_call: TRBD1

cdr3_aa: CASSYSTGGGKTQYF
cdr3_nt: TGTGCCAGCAGTTACTCGACAGGGGGCGGGAAGACCCAGTACTTC
v_call: TRBV6-5
j_call: TRBJ2-5
clone_size: medium-sized
d_call: TRBD1

cdr3_aa: CASIEASTDTQYF
cdr3_nt: TGTGCCAGCATTGAGGCTAGCACAGATACGCAGTATTTT
v_call: TRBV12-3/TRBV12-4
j_call: TRBJ2-3
clone_size: NA
d_call: NA

cdr3_aa: CAWSVQGDQPQHF
cdr3_nt: TGTGCCTGGAGTGTACAAGGGGACCAGCCCCAGCATTTT
v_call: TRBV30
j_call: TRBJ1-5
clone_size: few
d_call: NA

cdr3_aa: CASSQGGTPGANVLTF
cdr3_nt: TGTGCCAGCAGCCAGGGCGGGACGCCTGGGGCCAACGTCCTGACTTTC
v_call: TRBV3-1
j_call: TRBJ2-6
clone_size: many
d_call: NA

cdr3_aa: CASRTRAANTGELFF
cdr3_nt: TGCGCCAGCAGGACTCGGGCAGCGAACACCGGGGAGCTGTTTTTT
v_call: TRBV5-1
j_call: TRBJ2-2
clone_size: few
d_call: NA

cdr3_aa: CASRMSGQGLAAYNSPLHF
cdr3_nt: TGTGCCAGCAGAATGTCGGGACAGGGATTAGCGGCCTATAATTCACCCCTCCACTTT
v_call: TRBV7-2
j_call: TRBJ1-6
clone_size: few
d_call: TRBD1

cdr3_aa: CASRPQYF
cdr3_nt: TGTGCCAGCAGACCTCAGTACTTC
v_call: TRBV12-3/TRBV12-4
j_call: TRBJ2-5
clone_size: many
d_call: NA

cdr3_aa: CASSLGTGVGQPQHF
cdr3_nt: TGTGCCAGCAGCTTGGGGACGGGGGTAGGTCAGCCCCAGCATTTT
v_call: TRBV7-9
j_call: TRBJ1-5
clone_size: NA
d_call: NA

cdr3_aa: CASADQDQYYEQCF
cdr3_nt: TGTGCCAGCGCAGACCAAGACCAATACTACGAGCAGTGCTTC
v_call: TRBV7-9
j_call: TRBJ2-7
clone_size: NA
d_call: NA

cdr3_aa: CASSVGQKSGYTF
cdr3_nt: TGTGCCAGCAGCGTAGGACAAAAGTCTGGCTACACCTTC
v_call: TRBV9
j_call: TRBJ1-2
clone_size: few
d_call: NA

cdr3_aa: CASSFRGDSPLHF
cdr3_nt: TGCGCCAGCAGCTTCCGTGGGGATTCACCCCTCCACTTT
v_call: TRBV5-1
j_call: TRBJ1-6
clone_size: few
d_call: NA

cdr3_aa: CGADTQYF
cdr3_nt: TGCGGGGCAGATACGCAGTATTTT
v_call: TRBV20-1
j_call: TRBJ2-3
clone_size: NA
d_call: NA

cdr3_aa: CASSLAEQGTREFDEQFF
cdr3_nt: TGTGCCAGCAGCTTAGCGGAACAGGGTACTCGTGAGTTCGATGAGCAGTTCTTC
v_call: TRBV7-6
j_call: TRBJ2-1
clone_size: few
d_call: NA

cdr3_aa: CASSQLESGRRYNEQFF
cdr3_nt: TGTGCCAGCAGCCAATTAGAATCGGGCCGGCGATACAATGAGCAGTTCTTC
v_call: TRBV14
j_call: TRBJ2-1
clone_size: NA
d_call: NA

cdr3_aa: CASSYSSTTGELFF
cdr3_nt: TGTGCCAGCAGTTACTCGAGTACCACCGGGGAGCTGTTTTTT
v_call: TRBV6-2/TRBV6-3
j_call: TRBJ2-2
clone_size: few
d_call: NA

cdr3_aa: CASSSPGTLSTDTQYF
cdr3_nt: TGTGCCAGCAGTTCCCCCGGGACACTGAGCACAGATACGCAGTATTTT
v_call: TRBV28
j_call: TRBJ2-3
clone_size: NA
d_call: NA

cdr3_aa: CASRKYQQGTGEKLFF
cdr3_nt: TGTGCCAGCAGGAAGTACCAACAGGGGACGGGTGAAAAACTGTTTTTT
v_call: TRBV2
j_call: TRBJ1-4
clone_size: few
d_call: TRBD1

cdr3_aa: CASSHDHTEAFF
cdr3_nt: TGTGCCAGCTCACACGACCACACTGAAGCTTTCTTT
v_call: TRBV18
j_call: TRBJ1-1
clone_size: NA
d_call: NA

cdr3_aa: CSVSQLGTGKTYEQYF
cdr3_nt: TGCAGCGTTTCTCAGCTCGGGACAGGAAAAACCTACGAGCAGTACTTC
v_call: TRBV29-1
j_call: TRBJ2-7
clone_size: few
d_call: TRBD1

cdr3_aa: CASTLTGGASGNEQFF
cdr3_nt: TGTGCCAGCACCCTAACTGGGGGCGCATCGGGCAATGAGCAGTTCTTC
v_call: TRBV9
j_call: TRBJ2-1
clone_size: few
d_call: NA

cdr3_aa: CASSGGGLSTDTQYF
cdr3_nt: TGTGCCAGCAGCGGAGGGGGCCTTAGCACAGATACGCAGTATTTT
v_call: TRBV7-9
j_call: TRBJ2-3
clone_size: few
d_call: NA

cdr3_aa: CASSPDRGLVTEAFF
cdr3_nt: TGCGCCAGCAGCCCGGACAGGGGGCTCGTCACTGAAGCTTTCTTT
v_call: TRBV5-1
j_call: TRBJ1-1
clone_size: NA
d_call: TRBD1

cdr3_aa: CATGRGNEQFF
cdr3_nt: TGTGCCACCGGCAGGGGCAATGAGCAGTTCTTC
v_call: TRBV6-2/TRBV6-3
j_call: TRBJ2-1
clone_size: NA
d_call: NA

cdr3_aa: CASTDRGAYEQYF
cdr3_nt: TGCGCCAGCACAGACAGGGGTGCCTACGAGCAGTACTTC
v_call: TRBV5-1
j_call: TRBJ2-7
clone_size: many
d_call: TRBD1

cdr3_aa: CSVGTGTGGSEQYF
cdr3_nt: TGCAGCGTAGGAACCGGGACAGGGGGAAGCGAGCAGTACTTC
v_call: TRBV29-1
j_call: TRBJ2-7
clone_size: NA
d_call: TRBD1

cdr3_aa: CAISESRADTQYF
cdr3_nt: TGTGCCATCAGTGAGTCCAGAGCAGATACGCAGTATTTT
v_call: TRBV10-3
j_call: TRBJ2-3
clone_size: few
d_call: NA

cdr3_aa: CASSFYAGTGAGNEQFF
cdr3_nt: TGTGCCAGCAGCTTCTATGCCGGGACAGGGGCAGGGAATGAGCAGTTCTTC
v_call: TRBV7-6
j_call: TRBJ2-1
clone_size: many
d_call: TRBD1

cdr3_aa: CASITPGTEDEKLFF
cdr3_nt: TGTGCCAGCATTACCCCCGGGACAGAGGATGAAAAACTGTTTTTT
v_call: TRBV28
j_call: TRBJ1-4
clone_size: few
d_call: TRBD1

cdr3_aa: CASSFSGGEETQYF
cdr3_nt: TGTGCCAGCAGTTTTAGCGGGGGGGAAGAGACCCAGTACTTC
v_call: TRBV12-3/TRBV12-4
j_call: TRBJ2-5
clone_size: many
d_call: TRBD2

cdr3_aa: CASSRSNPGWEGGMEKLFF
cdr3_nt: TGTGCCAGCAGCCGATCCAACCCGGGCTGGGAGGGGGGGATGGAAAAACTGTTTTTT
v_call: TRBV11-2
j_call: TRBJ1-4
clone_size: many
d_call: NA

cdr3_aa: CASSRTVGDLVDTQYF
cdr3_nt: TGTGCCAGCAGCCGTACTGTCGGGGACCTCGTGGATACGCAGTATTTT
v_call: TRBV7-2
j_call: TRBJ2-3
clone_size: many
d_call: NA

cdr3_aa: CASSIFETQYF
cdr3_nt: TGTGCCAGCAGTATCTTCGAGACCCAGTACTTC
v_call: TRBV6-2/TRBV6-3
j_call: TRBJ2-5
clone_size: NA
d_call: NA

cdr3_aa: CASSSLDRRETQYF
cdr3_nt: TGTGCCAGCAGCTCACTAGACAGGCGGGAGACCCAGTACTTC
v_call: TRBV7-9
j_call: TRBJ2-5
clone_size: NA
d_call: NA

cdr3_aa: CASSTGVRPQHF
cdr3_nt: TGTGCCAGCTCTACAGGGGTTCGGCCCCAGCATTTT
v_call: TRBV28
j_call: TRBJ1-5
clone_size: NA
d_call: TRBD1